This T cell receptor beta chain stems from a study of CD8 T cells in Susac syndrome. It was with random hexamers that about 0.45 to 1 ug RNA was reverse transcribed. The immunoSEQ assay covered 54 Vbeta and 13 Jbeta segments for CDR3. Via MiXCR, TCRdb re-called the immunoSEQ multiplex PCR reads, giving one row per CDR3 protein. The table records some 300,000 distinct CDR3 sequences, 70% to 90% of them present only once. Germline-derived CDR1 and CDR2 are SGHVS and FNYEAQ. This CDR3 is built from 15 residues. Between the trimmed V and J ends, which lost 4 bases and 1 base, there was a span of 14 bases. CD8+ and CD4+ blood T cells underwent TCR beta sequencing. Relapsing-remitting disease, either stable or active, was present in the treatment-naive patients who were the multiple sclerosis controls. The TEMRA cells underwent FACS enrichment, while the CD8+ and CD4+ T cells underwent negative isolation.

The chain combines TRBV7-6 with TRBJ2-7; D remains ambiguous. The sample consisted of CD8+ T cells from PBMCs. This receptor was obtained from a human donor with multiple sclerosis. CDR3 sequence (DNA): TGTGCCAGCAGCTCGGAAATTAGTCTGTCCTACGAGCAGTACTTC. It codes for CASSSEISLSYEQYF.